This TCR beta chain was found in a study of T cell changes during pregnancy in multiple sclerosis. Generated by immunoSEQ multiplex PCR, the TCRdb table keeps only in-frame clones and is missing some. The sample lists roughly 100,000 clones; almost 95% were seen once. The germline V and J ends were trimmed by 4 bases and 6 bases, with 13 bases remaining between them. CDR1 is MDHEN and CDR2 is SYDVKM in the germline V gene. The CDR3 runs 14 residues. This clone was observed a few times. This TCR was recovered from a female donor with multiple sclerosis, enrolled in a pregnancy study. The rearrangement uses TRBV28 and TRBJ1-5; a weak D match, TRBD1 (5 bases). The material was peripheral blood, obtained after pregnancy. The CDR3 DNA follows: TGTGCCAGCAGTTCGACAGTCCTAGGTCAGCCCCAGCATTTT. Translation gives CASSSTVLGQPQHF.